This is a list of T cell receptor beta chains from one sample in a study of T cells after yellow fever vaccination. TCRdb called the 5' RACE reads again in MiXCR, with one record for every CDR3 protein. Of 100,000 to 150,000 distinct CDR3 sequences detected, over 12% appear once; the ten largest clones hold about 40%. Sample: CD8+ T cells sorted from PBMCs, taken 5 days after the yellow fever booster vaccination. The origin of the receptors is a man younger than 35 who received the YFV17D yellow fever vaccine. Each CDR3 is given without its conserved first and last residue. A D gene is named only where the DNA matches it firmly.

V gene: TRBV9; J gene: TRBJ2-1; D gene: TRBD1; CDR3 protein: ASSFRDRGNDEQF
V gene: TRBV23-1; J gene: TRBJ2-7; D gene: NA; CDR3 protein: ASSRFTGKYEQY
V gene: TRBV4-3; J gene: TRBJ2-2; D gene: NA; CDR3 protein: ASSPDGQTNTGELF
V gene: TRBV6-6; J gene: TRBJ1-3; D gene: NA; CDR3 protein: ASSYLTAGNTIY
V gene: TRBV27; J gene: TRBJ1-1; D gene: NA; CDR3 protein: ASSLAAMNTEAF
V gene: TRBV20-1; J gene: TRBJ1-1; D gene: NA; CDR3 protein: SAPPWGGHGTEAF
V gene: TRBV7-9; J gene: TRBJ2-7; D gene: NA; CDR3 protein: ASSFQEPEQY
V gene: TRBV4-1; J gene: TRBJ1-2; D gene: NA; CDR3 protein: ASSPRLTLANYGYT
V gene: TRBV19; J gene: TRBJ1-1; D gene: NA; CDR3 protein: ASTYRLNTEAF
V gene: TRBV20-1; J gene: TRBJ2-5; D gene: TRBD1; CDR3 protein: SAEGGQGLQETQY